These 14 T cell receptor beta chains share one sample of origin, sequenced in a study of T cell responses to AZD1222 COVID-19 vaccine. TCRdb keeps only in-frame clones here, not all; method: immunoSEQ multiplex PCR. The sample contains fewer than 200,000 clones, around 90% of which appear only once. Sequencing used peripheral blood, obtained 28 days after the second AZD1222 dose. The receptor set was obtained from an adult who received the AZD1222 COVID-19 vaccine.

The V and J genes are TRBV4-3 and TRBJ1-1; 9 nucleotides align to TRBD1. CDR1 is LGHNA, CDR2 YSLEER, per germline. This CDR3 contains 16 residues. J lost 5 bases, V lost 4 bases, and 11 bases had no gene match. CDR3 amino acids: CASSPGTGNGVTEAFF. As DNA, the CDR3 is TGCGCCAGCAGCCCTGGGACAGGGAATGGGGTGACTGAAGCTTTCTTT.

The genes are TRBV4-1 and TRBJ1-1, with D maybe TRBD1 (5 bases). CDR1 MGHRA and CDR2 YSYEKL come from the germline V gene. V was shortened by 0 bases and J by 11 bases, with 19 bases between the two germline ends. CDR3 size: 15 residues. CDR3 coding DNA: TGCGCCAGCAGCCAAGAGAGTTGGGGGGGGACCGGGGCTTTCTTT. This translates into CASSQESWGGTGAFF.

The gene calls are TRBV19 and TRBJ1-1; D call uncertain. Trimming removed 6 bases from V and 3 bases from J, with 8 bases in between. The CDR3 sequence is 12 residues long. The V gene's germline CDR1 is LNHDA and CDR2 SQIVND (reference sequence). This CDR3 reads CASRVGHTEAFF. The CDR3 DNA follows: TGTGCCAGTAGAGTAGGACACACTGAAGCTTTCTTT.

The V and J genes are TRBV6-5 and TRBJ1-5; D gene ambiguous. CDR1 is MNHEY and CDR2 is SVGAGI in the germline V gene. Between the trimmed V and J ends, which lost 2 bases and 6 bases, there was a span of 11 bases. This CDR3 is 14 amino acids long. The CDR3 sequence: CASSYDGVSQPQHF. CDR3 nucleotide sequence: TGTGCCAGCAGTTACGATGGGGTGTCTCAGCCCCAGCATTTT.

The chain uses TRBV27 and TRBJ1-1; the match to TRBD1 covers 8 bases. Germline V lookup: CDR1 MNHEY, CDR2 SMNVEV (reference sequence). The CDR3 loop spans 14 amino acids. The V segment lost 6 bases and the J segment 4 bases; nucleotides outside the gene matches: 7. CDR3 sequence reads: CASSGQGSGTEAFF. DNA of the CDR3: TGTGCCAGCAGCGGACAGGGTTCGGGCACTGAAGCTTTCTTT.

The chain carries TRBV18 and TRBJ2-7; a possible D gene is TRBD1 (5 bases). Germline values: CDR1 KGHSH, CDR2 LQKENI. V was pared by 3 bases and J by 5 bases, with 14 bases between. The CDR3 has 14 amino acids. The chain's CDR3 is CASSPRQGWNEQYF. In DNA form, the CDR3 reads TGTGCCAGCTCACCTCGGCAGGGATGGAACGAGCAGTACTTC.

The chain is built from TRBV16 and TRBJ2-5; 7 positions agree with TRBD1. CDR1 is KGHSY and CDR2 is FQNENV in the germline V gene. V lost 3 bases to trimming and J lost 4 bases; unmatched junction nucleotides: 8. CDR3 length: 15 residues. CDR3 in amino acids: CASSHSDRVGETQYF. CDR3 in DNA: TGTGCCAGCAGCCATTCTGACAGGGTCGGAGAGACCCAGTACTTC.

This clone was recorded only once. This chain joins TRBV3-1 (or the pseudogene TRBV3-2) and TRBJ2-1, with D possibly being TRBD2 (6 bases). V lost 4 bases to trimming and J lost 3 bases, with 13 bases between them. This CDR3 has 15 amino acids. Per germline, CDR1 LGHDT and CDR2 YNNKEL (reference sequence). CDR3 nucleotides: TGTGCCAGCAGCCCACGGACCGGGGGCTACAATGAGCAGTTCTTC. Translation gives CASSPRTGGYNEQFF.

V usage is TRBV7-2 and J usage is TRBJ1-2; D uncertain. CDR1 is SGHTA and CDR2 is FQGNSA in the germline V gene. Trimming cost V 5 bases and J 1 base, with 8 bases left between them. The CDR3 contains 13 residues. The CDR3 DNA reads TGTGCCAGCAGCAAGCTCATTAACTATGGCTACACCTTC. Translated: CASSKLINYGYTF.

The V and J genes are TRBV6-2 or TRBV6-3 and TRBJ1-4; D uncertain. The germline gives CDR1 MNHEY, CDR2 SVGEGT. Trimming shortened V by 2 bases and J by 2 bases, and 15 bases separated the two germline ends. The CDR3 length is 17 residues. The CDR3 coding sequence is TGTGCCAGCAGTTACGTCCGGCGGCATGGGACTAATGAAAAACTGTTTTTT. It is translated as CASSYVRRHGTNEKLFF.

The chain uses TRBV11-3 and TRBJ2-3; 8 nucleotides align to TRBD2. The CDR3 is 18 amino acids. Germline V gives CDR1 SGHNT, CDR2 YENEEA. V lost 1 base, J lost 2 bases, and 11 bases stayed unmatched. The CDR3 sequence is CASSLGPVGGGPTDTQYF. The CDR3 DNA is TGTGCCAGCAGCTTAGGCCCTGTTGGCGGGGGGCCCACAGATACGCAGTATTTT.

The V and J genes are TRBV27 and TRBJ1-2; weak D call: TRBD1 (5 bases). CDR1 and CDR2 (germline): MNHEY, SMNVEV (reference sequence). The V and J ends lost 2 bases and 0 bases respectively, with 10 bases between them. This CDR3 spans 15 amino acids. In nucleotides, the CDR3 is TGTGCCAGCAGTTTAGGGCAGGGAACTAACTATGGCTACACCTTC. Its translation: CASSLGQGTNYGYTF.

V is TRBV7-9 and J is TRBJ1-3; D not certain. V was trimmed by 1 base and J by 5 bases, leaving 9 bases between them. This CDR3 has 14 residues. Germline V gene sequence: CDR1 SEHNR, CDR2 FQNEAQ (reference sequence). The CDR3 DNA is TGTGCCAGCAGCTTAGTGAGTCAACGAAACACCATATATTTT. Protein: CASSLVSQRNTIYF.

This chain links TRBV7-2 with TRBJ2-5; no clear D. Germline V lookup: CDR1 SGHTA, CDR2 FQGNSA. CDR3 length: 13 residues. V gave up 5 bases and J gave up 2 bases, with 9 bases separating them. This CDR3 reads CASSPFVQETQYF. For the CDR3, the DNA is TGTGCCAGCAGCCCCTTCGTGCAAGAGACCCAGTACTTC.